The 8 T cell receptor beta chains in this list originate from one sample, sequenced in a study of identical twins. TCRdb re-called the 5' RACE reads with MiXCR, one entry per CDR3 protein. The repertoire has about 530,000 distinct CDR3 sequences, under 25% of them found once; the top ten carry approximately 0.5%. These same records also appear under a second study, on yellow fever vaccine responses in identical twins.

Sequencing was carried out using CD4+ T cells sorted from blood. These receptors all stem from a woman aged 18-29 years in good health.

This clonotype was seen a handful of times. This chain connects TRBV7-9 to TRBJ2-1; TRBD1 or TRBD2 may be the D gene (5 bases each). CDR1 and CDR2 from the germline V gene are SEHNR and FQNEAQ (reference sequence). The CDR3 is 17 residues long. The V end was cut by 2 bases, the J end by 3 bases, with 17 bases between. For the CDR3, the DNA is TGTGCCAGCAGCTTATCTGGGACGACTTGGGTCTACAATGAGCAGTTCTTC. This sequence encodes CASSLSGTTWVYNEQFF.

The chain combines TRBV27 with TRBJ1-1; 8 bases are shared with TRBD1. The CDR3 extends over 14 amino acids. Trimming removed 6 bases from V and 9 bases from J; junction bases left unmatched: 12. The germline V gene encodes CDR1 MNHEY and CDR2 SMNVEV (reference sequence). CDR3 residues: CASRTNTGTGQAFF. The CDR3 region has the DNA TGTGCCAGCAGGACCAATACCGGGACAGGCCAAGCTTTCTTT.

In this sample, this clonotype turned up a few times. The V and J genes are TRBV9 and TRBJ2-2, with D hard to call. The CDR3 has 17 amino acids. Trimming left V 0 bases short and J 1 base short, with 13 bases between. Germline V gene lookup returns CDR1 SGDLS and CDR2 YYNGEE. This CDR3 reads CASSVGYDGENTGELFF. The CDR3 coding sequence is TGTGCCAGCAGCGTAGGTTACGATGGGGAGAACACCGGGGAGCTGTTTTTT. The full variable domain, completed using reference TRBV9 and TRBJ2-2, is DSGVTQTPKHLITATGQRVTLRCSPRSGDLSVYWYQQSLDQGLQFLIQYYNGEERAKGNILERFSAQQFPDLHSELNLSSLELGDSALYFCASSVGYDGENTGELFFGEGSRLTVL.

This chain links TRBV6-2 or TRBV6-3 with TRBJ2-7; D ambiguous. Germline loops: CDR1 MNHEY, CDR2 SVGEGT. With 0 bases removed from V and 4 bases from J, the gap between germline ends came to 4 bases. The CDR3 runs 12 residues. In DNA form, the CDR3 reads TGTGCCAGCAGTTACTCGAAATACGAGCAGTACTTC. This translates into CASSYSKYEQYF.

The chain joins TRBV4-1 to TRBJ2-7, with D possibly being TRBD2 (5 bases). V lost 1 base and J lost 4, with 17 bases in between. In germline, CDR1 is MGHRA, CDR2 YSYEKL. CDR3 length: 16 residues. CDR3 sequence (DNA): TGCGCCAGCAGCCAAGGCCCATTGGGAGTAGTATACGAGCAGTACTTC. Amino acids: CASSQGPLGVVYEQYF.

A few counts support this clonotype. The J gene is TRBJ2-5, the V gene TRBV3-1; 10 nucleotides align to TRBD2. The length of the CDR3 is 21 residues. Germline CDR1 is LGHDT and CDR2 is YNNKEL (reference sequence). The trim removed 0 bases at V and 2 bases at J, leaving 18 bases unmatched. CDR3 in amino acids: CASSQDLGAGLAGVGQETQYF. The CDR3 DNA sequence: TGTGCCAGCAGCCAAGATTTGGGGGCCGGGCTAGCGGGAGTCGGACAAGAGACCCAGTACTTC.

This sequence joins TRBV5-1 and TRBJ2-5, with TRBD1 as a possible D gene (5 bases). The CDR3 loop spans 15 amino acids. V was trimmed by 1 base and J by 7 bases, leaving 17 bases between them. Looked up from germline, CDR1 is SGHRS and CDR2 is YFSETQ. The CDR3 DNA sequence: TGCGCCAGCAGCTTGAGTAGGACATCTACGGGGACCCAGTACTTC. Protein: CASSLSRTSTGTQYF.

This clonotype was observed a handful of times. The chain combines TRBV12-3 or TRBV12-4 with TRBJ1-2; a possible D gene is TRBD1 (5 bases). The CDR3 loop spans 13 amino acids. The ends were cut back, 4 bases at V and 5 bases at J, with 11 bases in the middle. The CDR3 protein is CASSSKTAYGYTF. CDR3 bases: TGTGCCAGCAGTTCCAAGACAGCTTATGGCTACACCTTC.